This T cell receptor beta chain stems from a study of shared clonotypes between healthy human individuals. The CDR3 length is 12 residues. V trimming: 7 bases; J trimming: 9 bases; junction bases outside the gene matches: 6. The germline V gene has CDR1 MNHEY and CDR2 SVGAGI. All participating donors were Caucasian adults from Nashville, Tennessee. Measured with immunoSEQ multiplex PCR; TCRdb has only the in-frame clones, and not every one. Of about 1.1 million clones in the sample, approximately 80% were seen once. The V call is TRBV6-5, the J call TRBJ1-5, with TRBD1 identical over 7 bases. The material sequenced was memory CD4+ T cells from PBMCs. Subset given: CD45RA-negative fraction. This receptor was identified in a young man in good health. Some clones in this sample may be carry-over from other donors' samples. The DNA of the CDR3 is TGTGCCAGCAAAGGGGACAGTTCGCCCCAGCATTTT. This gives the protein CASKGDSSPQHF.